Below, one TCR beta chain is given with its context. Its antigen is as yet unknown. The PCR used 60 Vbeta and 13 Jbeta primers. Profiled with immunoSEQ multiplex PCR; TCRdb holds only in-frame clones, not every one. The repertoire holds 150,000 to 200,000 clones, with roughly four fifths as singletons. From germline, CDR1 is SGHRS and CDR2 YFSETQ. J gave up 7 bases and V 4 bases, and 5 bases lay outside the gene matches. CDR3 size: 15 residues. This specimen belongs to a study of cytomegalovirus exposure and HLA in healthy donors. Study outcomes and limitations: Follow-up analysis seemed to connect common viral pathogens with several of the most significant clusters identified. The dataset shows that most TCR sequences were rare, while some public TCRs occurred in many donors.

This chain uses TRBV5-1 with TRBJ2-2, with 12 bases matching TRBD2. The sequence derives from a man aged 50-60 years in good health and CMV-seropositive. Sequencing used PBMCs. The CDR3, as DNA: TGCGCCAGCAGCCAGACTAGCGGGAGCAACGGGGAGCTGTTTTTT. This codes for CASSQTSGSNGELFF.